Listed here are 9 T cell receptor beta chains from one sample, sequenced in a study of prognosis after radiotherapy for stage I lung cancer. Starting from genomic DNA, TCR beta CDR3 was amplified through two-round multiplex PCR. Primers (each specific to one TRBV or TRBJ gene) were used in first-round PCR. Using its own MiXCR run on the multiplex PCR reads, TCRdb lists one record per CDR3 protein. This sample yields about 26,000 distinct CDR3 sequences, of which 30% are seen a single time; roughly 35% belongs to the top ten. Material: PBMCs, obtained before or after stereotactic body radiation therapy (not recorded which). The receptor source for this set is a donor at least 50 years old with non-small cell lung cancer.

The sample holds many counts of this clonotype. This chain joins TRBV7-6 and TRBJ1-6; 9 bases match TRBD1. Looked up from germline, CDR1 is SGHVS and CDR2 is FNYEAQ. V shed 0 bases, J shed 7 bases, and the junction held 7 bases outside the gene matches. This CDR3 has 17 residues. The CDR3 DNA follows: TGTGCCAGCAGCTTAGCGGGGGGACAGGGTTCGAATTCACCCCTCCACTTT. Translating gives CASSLAGGQGSNSPLHF. The complete variable domain, with remaining parts taken from reference TRBV7-6 and TRBJ1-6, reads GAGVSQSPRYKVTKRGQDVALRCDPISGHVSLYWYRQALGQGPEFLTYFNYEAQQDKSGLPNDRFSAERPEGSISTLTIQRTEQRDSAMYRCASSLAGGQGSNSPLHFGNGTRLTVT.

In this sample, this clonotype turned up many times. The rearrangement links TRBV2 to TRBJ2-2, with unresolved D. CDR3 length equals 12 residues. From germline, CDR1 is SNHLY and CDR2 FYNNEI. Trimming stripped 1 base from V and 3 bases from J, with 0 bases between. CDR3 DNA: TGTGCCAGCAGTGAAGACACCGGGGAGCTGTTTTTT. This encodes CASSEDTGELFF.

The chain uses TRBV28 and TRBJ2-7; weak D call: TRBD1 (5 bases). The CDR3 is 15 amino acids. Trimming removed 5 bases from V and 1 base from J, with 15 bases in between. The germline gives CDR1 MDHEN, CDR2 SYDVKM. CDR3 sequence: CASSRRGGGSYEQYF. For the CDR3, the DNA is TGTGCCAGCAGTCGAAGGGGTGGCGGATCCTACGAGCAGTACTTC.

This clonotype showed up many times. V gene TRBV18 combines with J gene TRBJ1-1, with a weak D call TRBD1 (5 bases). V lost 6 bases and J lost 3, with 11 bases in between. The V gene's germline CDR1 is KGHSH and CDR2 LQKENI. The CDR3 runs 13 residues. The CDR3 loop reads CASSRGGDTEAFF. Here the CDR3 DNA reads TGTGCCAGCTCGCGGGGCGGGGACACTGAAGCTTTCTTT.

This clonotype has at least ten counts. This chain joins TRBV28 and TRBJ2-3, with 8 bases identical to TRBD1. The ends lost 6 bases at V and 1 base at J; junction bases unmatched: 3. Germline V lookup: CDR1 MDHEN, CDR2 SYDVKM. The CDR3 is 14 amino acids. In DNA, the CDR3 is TGTGCCAGCAGAAAACAGGGGGGCACAGATACGCAGTATTTT. Its translation: CASRKQGGTDTQYF.

This clonotype has ten or more counts. V gene TRBV6-1 combines with J gene TRBJ1-2; 9 bases align to TRBD1. The length of the CDR3 is 15 residues. Per germline, CDR1 MNHNS and CDR2 SASEGT. With V trimmed by 7 bases and J by 4 bases, 10 bases remained unmatched. CDR3 DNA sequence: TGTGCCAGCATAGTTGGGACGGGACAGGGCTATGGCTACACCTTC. The encoded protein is CASIVGTGQGYGYTF.

This clonotype was observed at least ten times. V usage is TRBV5-1 and J usage is TRBJ1-1; 7 bases map to TRBD1. V lost 0 bases and J lost 5; bases outside the gene matches: 13. This CDR3 has 17 amino acids. The germline CDR1 and CDR2 sequences are SGHRS and YFSETQ. The DNA for the CDR3 is TGCGCCAGCAGCTTGGAGCCACCGACAGGGTTTGAGACTGAAGCTTTCTTT. Its protein product is CASSLEPPTGFETEAFF.

The table lists this clonotype with many counts. The J gene is TRBJ2-1, the V gene TRBV6-5, with D tentatively TRBD1 or TRBD2 (5 bases each). Trimming cost V 4 bases and J 8 bases, with 15 bases left between them. Germline V gene data show CDR1 as MNHEY and CDR2 as SVGAGI. This CDR3 contains 14 residues. In nucleotides, the CDR3 is TGTGCCAGCAGTTTTGGGACCAACATCCATGAGCAGTTCTTC. It codes for CASSFGTNIHEQFF.

A note on this clonotype: This sequence is one base from a far larger clone and is likely a read error. V gene TRBV12-3 or TRBV12-4 combines with J gene TRBJ2-2; a weak D match, TRBD2 (5 bases). CDR3 size: 15 residues. CDR3 nucleotide sequence: TGTGCCAGCAGTGAATGGATTCAAAACACCGGGGAGCTGGTTTTT. It translates to CASSEWIQNTGELVF.